The entry below gives a single T cell receptor (beta chain) sequence along with its context. This clone's antigen is unknown. No base quality information exists; no much larger clone differs at one position. In total, 630 or so healthy bone marrow donors made up the cohort. All cohort members were sampled while nominally healthy, although unrecorded immune exposures were likely present. The donor was CMV seropositive and was included in the group of 270 or so seropositive cohort members. A peripheral blood sample was collected from each donor, and TCR beta sequencing was performed on peripheral blood mononuclear cells. The Qiagen DNeasy Blood Extraction Kit was used to extract genomic DNA from the blood cell samples. The germline V gene supplies CDR1 MDHEN and CDR2 SYDVKM. The CDR3, from cysteine to phenylalanine, totals 18 residues. CDR3 DNA only is kept here, 54 bases in frame from base 1. The germline V end is reduced by 2 bases and the J end by 4 bases; junction bases left unmatched: 14.

This sample is part of a study of cytomegalovirus exposure and HLA in healthy donors (dated by TCRdb to the late 2010s). At the level of the whole study: An earlier analysis of approximately 550 of the donors reported approximately 270 Gb of sequence data and roughly 110 million unique TCR beta sequences from some 180 million T cells. HLA typing included class I and class II loci at four-digit resolution. A later analysis re-examined previously published TCR beta repertoires from several hundred donors and added high-resolution HLA genotyping to investigate patterns of TCR occurrence. To predict cytomegalovirus infection status, the study brought together high-throughput TCR immunosequencing, statistical association of individual TCRs with disease status, and machine learning. All discovery cohort repertoires had been generated on a single sequencing platform. Among the roughly 430 genotyped donors, roughly 80% belonged to the genetic ancestry cluster associated with self-reported Caucasian donors. The study aimed to test whether signatures of past pathogen exposure could be identified by cataloging public T cell receptors. The number of typed donors differed by locus: about 620-630 for A, B, C, DRB1 and DQB1; 500 to 550 for DQA1; over 600 for DPA1; and around 470 for DPB1. A later genetic analysis took genome-wide SNP genotypes for about three fifths of the 666 donors and used that subset as a discovery cohort. The study profiled the T cell repertoires of hundreds of subjects by immunosequencing and related them to cytomegalovirus serostatus. A separate validation cohort of roughly 110 different subjects was used in addition to the 666-subject first cohort. Among 398 genotyped donors of the cohort, an average of roughly 240,000 unique TCR beta nucleotide sequences were sequenced per donor, roughly 18% of them non-productive. To decide whether each TCR beta V gene segment behaved as functional or pseudogenic, an earlier analysis of some 580 of the donors relied on high-throughput TCR beta sequencing. Four or five DR-DQ haplotypes were handled as single units for association and clustering because linkage in the cohort was strong. Rather than drawing on any new phenotypic data, the later analysis identified candidate immune exposures from TCR beta sequences and the way those sequences occurred across donors. Donor age, sex, ethnicity and CMV serostatus were compiled together with the repertoire data. Roughly 300 gigabases of sequencing data and approximately 84 million unique TCR sequences were included in an early release covering under 650 HLA-typed donors.

Library generation was performed with the immunoSEQ multiplex PCR assay. A mixture of 60 forward primers for TCR Vbeta segments and 13 reverse primers for TCR Jbeta segments was used in the multiplex PCR. The CDR3 region of rearranged TCR beta genes was amplified from genomic DNA with a multiplex PCR assay. On the Illumina HiSeq System, the amplified TCR beta libraries were sequenced as 87-base-pair reads. Per the authors' processing: In a later analysis, tens of millions of unique TCR beta chains were counted across the approximately 670 repertoires, and about 9.9 million of these chains were shared by at least two donors. Raw reads were error-corrected and collapsed into unique sequences by a nearest-neighbor algorithm in which closely related sequences were merged to remove PCR and sequencing errors. CDR3 sequences were aligned to IMGT reference sequences to assign V, D and J gene segments. For a sequence to be retained, a match of at least six nucleotides to both a V gene segment and a J gene segment was required. Rearrangements were called productive when the CDR3 lacked stop codons and stayed in frame with V and J; all others were non-productive. CDR3 was defined according to IMGT convention as the region running from the second conserved V-encoded cysteine to the conserved J-encoded phenylalanine. Sequences without an unambiguous match to a single V gene segment were excluded from the earlier analysis of 450 to 750 of the donors. An earlier analysis of approximately 590 of the donors called V segments functional above 56.7% productive rearrangements and segregating when the between-donor standard deviation exceeded 5%. To diagnose cytomegalovirus status from the catalog of TCR beta chain sequences, a statistical classification framework was built. V and J gene assignment, in a later analysis, came from comparing TCR nucleotide sequences with IMGT/GENE-DB human TR gene sequences. In a later analysis, CDR3 sequences and most-parsimonious VDJ recombination scenarios were assigned using the TCRdist pipeline. A later analysis defined each TCR beta chain by its CDR3 amino acid sequence plus V-gene family, and excluded reads lacking a unique V-gene family. A later analysis removed 550 to 700 highly shared, low-generation-probability nucleotide sequences to deal with suspected cross-contamination and a sequencing artifact. In a later analysis, a clonal expansion index was calculated for each public chain from normalized within-repertoire ranks of inferred template counts. In a later analysis, generation probabilities were computed using a VDJ recombination model fitted to out-of-frame rearrangements, and the results were checked against IGoR. In a later analysis, TCR-TCR, TCR-HLA and TCR-CMV co-occurrence was scored with hypergeometric tests, and a repertoire-size bias correction was applied to TCR pairs. In a later analysis, false discovery rates were estimated by permuting HLA or CMV assignments 20 times. A later analysis grouped co-occurring TCRs with DBSCAN, adding TCRdist sequence similarity when clustering within HLA-allele-positive subsets. Co-occurrence clustering excluded repertoires with fewer than 30,000 or more than 120,000 public chains, plus five with anomalous nucleotide sharing. TCRdb took over this immuneACCESS table, retaining in-frame rearrangements with V and J assigned. Such tables are incomplete; in checked studies, under half of the missing clones stem from an unresolved V gene, and the remainder is unexplained. D and trimming come from the DNA, and the V and J calls and clone size come from that table. The sample includes around 150,000 clones, with about three quarters observed a single time. Together, the top ten hold roughly 2.6% of the sample.

Overall results and qualifications from the work: At a false discovery rate of 0.05, a later analysis linked some 18,000 TCR beta sequences to specific HLA alleles. Some IMGT-functional V segments, including TRBV6-2 and TRBV6-3, could not be distinguished by the 87-base-pair reads and were therefore excluded. Sequencing depth was assumed to be roughly uniform across donors in the presence/absence analyses, though that assumption may not hold. In a later analysis, HLA-associated TCR beta chains showed more clonal expansion and lower generation probabilities than non-associated chains that were equally common. The only immune exposure information available for the cohort was CMV serostatus. Because HLA typing was missing for some donors at each locus, association tests included only the typed subset. In a later analysis, several top co-occurrence clusters were reported to appear linked to parvovirus B19, influenza, CMV and Epstein-Barr virus. According to a later analysis, TCR association rates differed among HLA loci, with DRB1 alleles showing the most associated TCRs and HLA-C alleles showing the fewest. Across donors, most TCR sequences were observed very rarely, whereas some public TCRs were present in many individuals. In an earlier analysis of several hundred of the donors, most TCR beta V segments were observed in productive rearrangements about 87% or about 30% of the time, broadly matching IMGT annotations. A total of fewer than 200 TCR beta chains were listed by the study as associated with cytomegalovirus. Strong co-occurrence of HLA alleles, especially DR and DQ, made assigning TCR associations to individual alleles difficult. A later genetic analysis reported fewer N-insertions in productive TCRs among donors in an Asian-associated ancestry cluster than the roughly 670-donor mean. Correlated functional status among segregating V segments might reflect linkage disequilibrium, but an unknown experimental factor could not be ruled out. The classifier was reported to diagnose cytomegalovirus status with high specificity and sensitivity in both the original and validation cohorts. A group of highly shared sequence variants was considered likely to be a technical artifact of the sequencing pipeline. In a later analysis, most CMV-associated TCR beta chains were found to appear HLA-restricted, with HLA associations seemingly driven largely by CMV exposure. In this cohort, only TCR beta chains were sequenced, and detectable features were limited by the absence of alpha or paired-chain data. Three of the identified cytomegalovirus-associated TCR beta chains were confirmed in vitro to be specific for cytomegalovirus antigens. The authors suggested that the approach could potentially be generalized to other disease states and immunological phenotypes. Some 16 rarely observed V segments, including chromosome 9 orphons, were excluded from the earlier analysis of some 590 of the donors because counts were too low. A further reported finding was that TCR beta sequences accurately predicted the HLA-A and HLA-B alleles for most subjects in the first cohort. An association between a missense DCLRE1C variant and V-gene and J-gene trimming of TCR beta chains was found in a later genetic analysis and replicated in an independent cohort.

The sequence joins TRBV28 to TRBJ1-2; 9 of the junction bases match TRBD1. The sequence derives from a woman aged 40 to 55 in good health and CMV-seropositive. The sequenced sample consisted of PBMCs. The DNA is TGTGCCAGCAGTTTAGAAATATGGACCGGGACAGGGACCTATGGCTACACCTTC. It specifies CASSLEIWTGTGTYGYTF.